The clone carrying this T cell receptor (beta chain) came up many times. The missing conserved phenylalanine or tryptophan at the end of this CDR3 makes a read error likely. Because the CDR3's place on the DNA is in doubt, the DNA is left out and the CDR3 is given as listed by TCRdb. One entry per CDR3 protein results from TCRdb running MiXCR on the reads. The sample records 480,000 or so distinct CDR3 sequences, about 11% being singletons. The data were obtained in a study of T cell repertoires in cytomegalovirus infection. CDR1 is SGHTA and CDR2 is FQGNSA in the germline V gene. The CDR3 length equals 9 residues, ends included.

Specimen: PBMCs. This TCR was recovered from a human donor in good health (CMV status not recorded). Some clones in this sample may be carry-over from other donors' samples. This chain joins TRBV7-2 and TRBJ1-2; the listed D gene, TRBD1, was not tested against the DNA. Here the CDR3 reads CASSFLRGV.